These T cell receptor beta chains were read from a single sample in a study of blood T cells in healthy people across ages. From the 5' RACE reads, TCRdb called clonotypes with MiXCR, one entry per CDR3 protein. The repertoire holds fewer than 900,000 distinct CDR3 sequences, about 34% seen once, with 10% to 15% in the top ten. Sequenced material: blood. All receptors derive from a man aged 18 to 29 in good health. CDR3s include the opening cysteine and the closing phenylalanine or tryptophan. D genes are given only for firm matches. Rows give clone size only sometimes, using once, few, many, or a class for an expanded clone.

V gene,J gene,clone size,D gene,CDR3 protein,CDR3 DNA
TRBV7-9,TRBJ2-1,.,TRBD1,CASSSSGTGNGQFF,TGTGCCAGCAGCTCCTCCGGGACAGGGAATGGGCAGTTCTTC
TRBV10-3,TRBJ2-7,.,TRBD1,CAISENGQGGEYEQYF,TGTGCCATCAGTGAAAATGGACAGGGCGGCGAATACGAGCAGTACTTC
TRBV6-6,TRBJ1-6,few,.,CASSMGSLAPLHF,TGTGCCAGCAGTATGGGGTCTTTGGCACCCCTCCACTTT
TRBV7-2,TRBJ1-1,.,.,CASSVNRGKTEAFF,TGTGCCAGCAGCGTAAATCGGGGAAAGACTGAAGCTTTCTTT
TRBV29-1,TRBJ1-1,.,TRBD1,CSVTRTGESAEAFF,TGCAGCGTTACGCGGACAGGGGAGAGTGCTGAAGCTTTCTTT
TRBV6-1,TRBJ1-2,few,.,CASSELGGSGYTF,TGTGCCAGCAGTGAATTGGGTGGCAGTGGCTACACCTTC
TRBV20-1,TRBJ1-2,many,.,CSAQGRQANYGYTF,TGCAGTGCTCAAGGACGGCAAGCTAACTATGGCTACACCTTC
TRBV7-8,TRBJ1-6,.,TRBD1,CASSSDRGKNSPLHF,TGTGCCAGCAGTTCCGACAGGGGGAAGAATTCACCCCTCCACTTT
TRBV6-6,TRBJ2-2,.,TRBD1,CAVGREGQGNTGELFF,TGTGCCGTTGGGAGGGAGGGACAGGGGAACACCGGGGAGCTGTTTTTT
TRBV14,TRBJ2-7,.,TRBD2,CASSPTLAGDAYEQYF,TGTGCCAGCAGCCCAACACTAGCGGGGGACGCCTACGAGCAGTACTTC
TRBV6-2/TRBV6-3,TRBJ1-2,few,.,CASSYSISAREFPGYTF,TGTGCCAGCAGTTACTCGATTTCGGCCAGGGAATTCCCTGGCTACACCTTC
TRBV7-9,TRBJ1-2,.,TRBD1,CASSLGGTDGYTF,TGTGCCAGCAGCTTAGGCGGGACAGACGGCTACACCTTC
TRBV20-1,TRBJ1-6,.,TRBD1,CSATRYPGTGDSPLHF,TGCAGTGCTACTAGATATCCCGGGACAGGCGATTCACCCCTCCACTTT
TRBV20-1,TRBJ2-4,many,.,CSAREVRGGNIQYF,TGCAGTGCTAGAGAGGTCAGGGGTGGGAACATTCAGTACTTC
TRBV4-1,TRBJ1-1,many,.,CASSQDRANTEAFF,TGCGCCAGCAGCCAAGACAGGGCCAACACTGAAGCTTTCTTT
TRBV20-1,TRBJ1-2,.,TRBD1,CSATHRGRVNGYTF,TGCAGTGCCACGCACAGGGGGCGCGTCAATGGCTACACCTTC
TRBV12-3/TRBV12-4,TRBJ2-4,.,.,CASSRGTNGNEQYF,TGTGCCAGCAGTAGGGGGACTAACGGCAATGAGCAGTACTTC
TRBV7-2,TRBJ2-6,.,.,CASLTGPAGANVLTF,TGTGCCAGCCTGACAGGACCCGCTGGGGCCAACGTCCTGACTTTC
TRBV7-9,TRBJ2-1,few,.,CASSLVSLLGGWEQFF,TGTGCCAGCAGCTTAGTATCCCTTCTAGGGGGTTGGGAGCAGTTCTTC
TRBV6-2/TRBV6-3,TRBJ2-7,.,.,CASSTERREQYF,TGTGCCAGCAGCACAGAACGGCGCGAGCAGTACTTC
TRBV14,TRBJ2-1,.,.,CASSQVHGGGAAYNEQFF,TGTGCCAGCAGCCAAGTCCACGGCGGAGGGGCGGCCTACAATGAGCAGTTCTTC
TRBV3-1,TRBJ2-7,.,.,CASSPYLGHFYEQYF,TGTGCCAGCAGCCCCTACCTGGGACACTTCTACGAGCAGTACTTC
TRBV6-5,TRBJ1-1,.,.,CASSRTGPRLSEAFF,TGTGCCAGCAGCCGCACAGGGCCCAGGTTGAGTGAAGCTTTCTTT
TRBV5-5,TRBJ2-7,.,TRBD2,CASSYSIAGAPYEQYF,TGCGCCAGCAGCTACTCCATAGCGGGAGCTCCCTACGAGCAGTACTTC
TRBV29-1,TRBJ2-6,once,.,CSVKATFSGANVLTF,TGCAGCGTTAAGGCCACCTTTTCTGGGGCCAACGTCCTGACTTTC
TRBV6-2/TRBV6-3,TRBJ2-7,many,.,CASSYTRTYREERYEQYF,TGTGCCAGCAGCTATACCCGGACCTACAGGGAAGAAAGATACGAGCAGTACTTC
TRBV6-1,TRBJ2-6,few,TRBD2,CASSHGGGSGANVLTF,TGTGCCAGCAGCCACGGCGGGGGATCTGGGGCCAACGTCCTGACTTTC
TRBV20-1,TRBJ1-6,few,TRBD1,CSARTGTENSPLHF,TGCAGTGCTAGGACCGGGACAGAGAATTCACCCCTCCACTTT
TRBV6-5,TRBJ2-1,.,TRBD2,CANRNPTSGGEQFF,TGTGCCAACAGGAACCCTACTAGCGGGGGTGAGCAGTTCTTC